This is a list of T cell receptor beta chains from one sample in a study of cytomegalovirus exposure and HLA in healthy donors. The method was immunoSEQ multiplex PCR; TCRdb's version includes in-frame clones alone and lacks a portion of them. The sample consists of about 110,000 clones, about 85% of them appearing once. Input material: PBMCs. The origin of the receptors is a woman aged 18-29 years in good health and CMV-seronegative. The conserved cysteine and the conserved F or W are not part of the CDR3 here. The D gene is left open where the match is weak.

v_call: TRBV19
d_call: TRBD1
cdr3_aa: AIGTGTGAGQPQH

v_call: TRBV4-1
d_call: NA
cdr3_aa: ASRGLLRNTEAF

v_call: TRBV7-9
d_call: NA
cdr3_aa: ASLEEGGFRKLF

v_call: TRBV5-6
d_call: TRBD1
cdr3_aa: ASSFPTGTGNTGELF

v_call: TRBV6-1
d_call: NA
cdr3_aa: ASSTDYGYT

v_call: TRBV19
d_call: NA
cdr3_aa: ASSIPGGTEAF

v_call: TRBV11-2
d_call: TRBD2
cdr3_aa: ASRPASGLNYNEQF

v_call: TRBV5-1
d_call: TRBD2
cdr3_aa: ASSSGLLAGGYEQF

v_call: TRBV5-1
d_call: TRBD1
cdr3_aa: ASSPGDRANTEAF

v_call: TRBV12-5
d_call: TRBD1
cdr3_aa: ASALWTGGKVTEAF

v_call: TRBV5-1
d_call: NA
cdr3_aa: ASSFDSGGETQY

v_call: TRBV4-1
d_call: NA
cdr3_aa: ASSQVSLLTGNEQF

v_call: TRBV5-1
d_call: NA
cdr3_aa: ASRRVQETQY

v_call: TRBV29-1
d_call: NA
cdr3_aa: SVAVNTEAF

v_call: TRBV7-9
d_call: NA
cdr3_aa: ASSVPGWANTEAF

v_call: TRBV9
d_call: NA
cdr3_aa: ASSPGGKTQY

v_call: TRBV2
d_call: TRBD1
cdr3_aa: ASRETGVGATNEKLF

v_call: TRBV7-9
d_call: NA
cdr3_aa: ASSLHSGSYNEQF

v_call: TRBV4-1
d_call: TRBD1
cdr3_aa: ASSRGSGGLGEQY

v_call: TRBV2
d_call: NA
cdr3_aa: ASSDEGVLGGSNTGELF

v_call: TRBV6-4
d_call: TRBD2
cdr3_aa: ASSPGEAGGPLF

v_call: TRBV27
d_call: NA
cdr3_aa: ASSEGGSNQPQH